This T cell receptor beta chain comes out of a study of early T cells in non-severe SARS-CoV-2 infection. Study results and caveats: VDJdb-based annotation leaned toward anti-spike CD8 responses and missed private and CD4 specificities.

V was shortened by 1 base and J by 9 bases, with 16 bases between the two germline ends. CDR1 is DFQATT and CDR2 is SNEGSKA in the germline V gene (reference sequence). The CDR3 is 14 residues long. Unique molecular identifiers (one per individual cDNA molecule) were attached. TCRdb ran MiXCR on the 5' RACE reads and lists one entry per CDR3 protein. The repertoire includes 70,000 to 95,000 distinct CDR3 sequences, 14% to 15% of them detected once, and less than 0.6% sits in the top ten. This clonotype has only a few counts. As yet, its antigen is unknown. The chain is built from TRBV20-1 and TRBJ2-1; no clear D gene. This TCR derives from an adult who was a healthcare worker with PCR-confirmed SARS-CoV-2 infection or an uninfected control (not recorded which). What was sequenced was whole blood. The CDR3 reads CSARVGSGLGEQFF. CDR3 DNA: TGCAGTGCTAGAGTAGGGTCCGGGCTTGGTGAGCAGTTCTTC.